The next 15 T cell receptor beta chains were all read from a single sample in a study of T cell responses to AZD1222 COVID-19 vaccine. Profiled with immunoSEQ multiplex PCR; TCRdb holds only in-frame clones, not every one. The data hold 100,000 or so clones, with around 87% observed a single time. Sequenced here: peripheral blood, sampled on day 0 of AZD1222 vaccination. The receptors shown here come from an adult in good health.

This clone has only one observation. V is TRBV19 and J is TRBJ2-3; D might be TRBD2 (7 bases). The CDR3 length is 16 residues. V was pared by 5 bases and J by 1 base, with 16 bases between. Germline V gene sequence: CDR1 LNHDA, CDR2 SQIVND (reference sequence). The CDR3 DNA follows: TGTGCCAGTAGTCCCGGAGGAGGGGGGGGCACAGATACGCAGTATTTT. It encodes CASSPGGGGGTDTQYF. Combining the CDR3 with reference TRBV19 and TRBJ2-3 gives the whole variable domain DGGITQSPKYLFRKEGQNVTLSCEQNLNHDAMYWYRQDPGQGLRLIYYSQIVNDFQKGDIAEGYSVSREKKESFPLTVTSAQKNPTAFYLCASSPGGGGGTDTQYFGPGTRLTVL.

This clone came up once. This chain connects TRBV7-8 to TRBJ1-1; D call uncertain. The CDR3 has 11 amino acids. V shed 11 bases and J shed 1 base, with 8 bases lying between them. Germline V gene lookup returns CDR1 SGHVS and CDR2 FQNEAQ. The DNA for the CDR3 is TGTGCCTCCAGAAGGAACACTGAAGCTTTCTTT. Residues: CASRRNTEAFF.

V gene TRBV27 combines with J gene TRBJ1-5; TRBD1 matches 9 bases. The CDR3 contains 15 residues. V was pared by 8 bases and J by 6 bases, with 11 bases of the junction left unmatched. The germline V gene encodes CDR1 MNHEY and CDR2 SMNVEV (reference sequence). CDR3 sequence reads: CASRSTGGLGQPQHF. DNA of the CDR3: TGTGCCAGCCGATCGACAGGGGGGTTAGGTCAGCCCCAGCATTTT.

The CDR3 DNA is TGTGCCAGCTCACCCTGGTGGCAGGAGAACACTGAAGCTTTCTTT. Translated: CASSPWWQENTEAFF. The chain is built from TRBV18 and TRBJ1-1; D is uncertain. With 3 bases removed from V and 1 base from J, the gap between germline ends came to 12 bases. This CDR3 has 15 residues. The germline CDR1 and CDR2 sequences are KGHSH and LQKENI.

The chain joins TRBV9 to TRBJ1-2, with D tentatively TRBD1 (5 bases). The germline V gene encodes CDR1 SGDLS and CDR2 YYNGEE. V lost 5 bases, J lost 6 bases, and 11 bases lay in between. The CDR3 loop spans 12 amino acids. In DNA form, the CDR3 reads TGTGCCAGCAGTGGACCAGGGCATGGCTACACCTTC. It translates to CASSGPGHGYTF.

The chain combines TRBV9 with TRBJ2-7; a possible D gene is TRBD2 (6 bases). V lost 2 bases, J lost 5 bases, and 14 bases lay in between. This CDR3 comprises 14 residues. CDR1 SGDLS and CDR2 YYNGEE come from the germline V gene. As DNA, the CDR3 is TGTGCCAGCAGCGTTGGTTCGGGGGTCGACGAGCAGTACTTC. It specifies CASSVGSGVDEQYF.

The V call is TRBV28, the J call TRBJ1-5, with TRBD1 matching over 10 bases. V was clipped by 6 bases and J by 11 bases; unmatched bases: 13. CDR1 is MDHEN, CDR2 SYDVKM, per germline. This CDR3 has 15 amino acids. CDR3 sequence (DNA): TGTGCCAGCAGCTCCTCCCGGGACAGGGGTCGGGCCCAGCATTTT. Its translation is CASSSSRDRGRAQHF.

This sequence joins TRBV11-3 and TRBJ1-2, with unresolved D. CDR3 length equals 13 residues. From germline, CDR1 is SGHNT and CDR2 YENEEA. The V end lost 4 bases, the J end lost 0 bases, and 6 bases lay between the germline ends. This CDR3 reads CASSYGSNYGYTF. The CDR3 bases are TGTGCCAGCAGCTACGGTTCTAACTATGGCTACACCTTC.

The chain has TRBV5-6 and TRBJ1-2; 8 bases fit TRBD1. The CDR3 length is 16 residues. With 3 bases clipped from V and 5 bases from J, the junction kept 12 bases outside the gene matches. Germline V gives CDR1 SGHDT, CDR2 YYEEEE. CDR3 nucleotide sequence: TGTGCCAGCAGCTGGGGCGGACAGGGTGAAATATATGGCTACACCTTC. Translating gives CASSWGGQGEIYGYTF.

The genes are TRBV7-3 and TRBJ2-1; D is undetermined. The CDR3 totals 13 residues. The germline V gene has CDR1 SGHTA and CDR2 FQGTGA. V lost 1 base to trimming and J lost 6 bases, with 7 bases between them. The CDR3 DNA reads as TGTGCCAGCAGCTTAAGTAGGGTCAATGAGCAGTTCTTC. Its translation: CASSLSRVNEQFF.

The J gene is TRBJ2-1, the V gene TRBV6-5; D may be TRBD1 or TRBD2 (5 bases each). Germline V CDR1 and CDR2: MNHEY, SVGAGI. This CDR3 has 14 amino acids. The V and J ends lost 2 bases and 0 bases respectively, with 5 bases between them. DNA of the CDR3: TGTGCCAGCAGTTACGGGGGCTCCTACAATGAGCAGTTCTTC. It translates to CASSYGGSYNEQFF.

The chain joins TRBV5-4 to TRBJ2-7, with TRBD1 matching 9 bases. CDR1 SGHNT and CDR2 YYREEE come from the germline V gene (reference sequence). J lost 2 bases, V lost 8 bases, and 14 bases had no gene match. CDR3 length equals 16 residues. DNA of the CDR3: TGTGCCAGTTCAGGGGGGGGGACAGGGCTTACCTACGAGCAGTACTTC. It specifies CASSGGGTGLTYEQYF. The full variable domain, rest sourced from reference TRBV5-4 and TRBJ2-7, is ETGVTQSPTHLIKTRGQQVTLRCSSQSGHNTVSWYQQALGQGPQFIFQYYREEENGRGNFPPRFSGLQFPNYSSELNVNALELDDSALYLCASSGGGTGLTYEQYFGPGTRLTVT.

This clone was observed a handful of times. CDR3 bases: TGTGCCAGCAGCTCGGAACAGGGGGCGGATTCACCCCTCCACTTT. It is translated as CASSSEQGADSPLHF. This chain links TRBV7-9 with TRBJ1-6, with TRBD1 identical over 9 bases. Germline V gene sequence: CDR1 SEHNR, CDR2 FQNEAQ (reference sequence). The CDR3 has 15 residues. V gave up 4 bases and J gave up 8 bases; unmatched junction bases: 6.

This chain joins TRBV2 and TRBJ2-1; D gene uncertain. The germline gives CDR1 SNHLY, CDR2 FYNNEI. V was shortened by 7 bases and J by 0 bases, with 10 bases between the two germline ends. The CDR3 is 14 residues long. The CDR3 spells CASTRVRSYNEQFF. The CDR3 DNA follows: TGTGCCAGCACCCGGGTCCGCTCCTACAATGAGCAGTTCTTC. Based on the CDR3 plus reference TRBV2 and TRBJ2-1, the full variable domain is EPEVTQTPSHQVTQMGQEVILRCVPISNHLYFYWYRQILGQKVEFLVSFYNNEISEKSEIFDDQFSVERPDGSNFTLKIRSTKLEDSAMYFCASTRVRSYNEQFFGPGTRLTVL.

The rearrangement links TRBV7-8 to TRBJ1-5, with 10 positions matching TRBD1. CDR1 and CDR2 from the germline V gene are SGHVS and FQNEAQ. The CDR3 loop spans 15 amino acids. Trimming removed 5 bases from V and 5 bases from J; junction bases left unmatched: 6. The CDR3 loop reads CASSRDRGPHQPQHF. CDR3 coding DNA: TGTGCCAGCAGCCGTGACAGGGGGCCTCATCAGCCCCAGCATTTT.